This is a list of T cell receptor beta chains from one sample in a study of blood T cell repertoires in COVID-19. The table came from immunoSEQ multiplex PCR; TCRdb's copy has only in-frame clones and leaves some out. The table shows 150,000 or so clones, with approximately 83% occurring only once. The sequenced sample was peripheral blood. The source is an older woman with acute or convalescent COVID-19. The CDR3 runs from the conserved cysteine through the conserved F or W. A D gene is named only where the DNA matches it firmly. Rows give clone size only sometimes, using once, few, many, or a class for an expanded clone.

.	TRBD1	TRBV5-3	TRBJ1-5	TGTGCCAGAAGCTTGGCTGGGACAGACAATCAGCCCCAGCATTTT	CARSLAGTDNQPQHF
.	TRBD1	TRBV7-9	TRBJ1-1	TGTGCCAGCAGCTTATTTACAGGGGAGAACACTGAAGCTTTCTTT	CASSLFTGENTEAFF
.	.	TRBV27	TRBJ2-3	TGTGCCAGCAGTTTATCTCCCGGGGGCACAGATACGCAGTATTTT	CASSLSPGGTDTQYF
.	.	TRBV5-5	TRBJ1-5	TGTGCCAGCAGCTTGGACAGCTTAAGCAATCAGCCCCAGCATTTT	CASSLDSLSNQPQHF
.	.	TRBV12-3/TRBV12-4	TRBJ2-7	TGTGCCAGCAGTGCTGGAGTCCTGGGCGAGCAGTACTTC	CASSAGVLGEQYF
.	TRBD1	TRBV28	TRBJ2-7	TGTGCCAGCAGTTTTCAGGGGGCTCCGCAGTACTTC	CASSFQGAPQYF
.	TRBD1	TRBV6-5	TRBJ1-3	TGTGCCAGCAGTTACTCTACAGGGGTGGCAGGAAACACCATATATTTT	CASSYSTGVAGNTIYF
once	TRBD1	TRBV27	TRBJ1-2	TGTGCCAGCAGTTTAGGGACAGGGGGTAACTATGGCTACACCTTC	CASSLGTGGNYGYTF
.	TRBD1	TRBV19	TRBJ1-2	TGTGCCAGTACCTCCGACAGGGTAAATGGCTACACCTTC	CASTSDRVNGYTF
.	.	TRBV29-1	TRBJ1-6	TGCAGCGGGGGTGAGGGTGGCGAATCACCCCTCCACTTT	CSGGEGGESPLHF
.	.	TRBV10-2	TRBJ1-1	TGCGCCAGCAGAGGACAGCTGAACACTGAAGCTTTCTTT	CASRGQLNTEAFF
.	TRBD1	TRBV19	TRBJ1-5	TGTGCCAGTAGTAAAATACAGGGGACTTCTAGCAATCAGCCCCAGCATTTT	CASSKIQGTSSNQPQHF
.	TRBD2	TRBV5-4	TRBJ2-5	TGTGCCAGCAGCCGGGGGGCCGAGCGGGGGGGCTCGGAGACCCAGTACTTC	CASSRGAERGGSETQYF
few	TRBD2	TRBV29-1	TRBJ2-7	TGCAGCGTTGTAGCGGGGGCTACCTACGAGCAGTACTTC	CSVVAGATYEQYF
once	.	TRBV19	TRBJ1-1	TGTGCCAGTAGTATCCTTTCATCCACAGGGAACACTGAAGCTTTCTTT	CASSILSSTGNTEAFF
.	.	TRBV7-2	TRBJ2-7	TGTGCCAGCAGCTTGGGGTCCGGGAGCTCCTACGAGCAGTACTTC	CASSLGSGSSYEQYF
.	TRBD1	TRBV27	TRBJ1-6	TGTGCCAGCAGTTTAGGAGGGGGCGGTTCACCCCTCCACTTT	CASSLGGGGSPLHF
.	TRBD1	TRBV6-5	TRBJ1-1	TGTGCCAGCAGTTGGGCAACTGGGACAGTGAACACTGAAGCTTTCTTT	CASSWATGTVNTEAFF
.	.	TRBV7-9	TRBJ2-1	TGTGCCAGCAGCCACATCATGGGGGGGGCCTGGCAGTTCTTC	CASSHIMGGAWQFF
.	.	TRBV3-1/TRBV3-2	TRBJ2-7	TGTGCCAGCAGCCAACCGGGAACCCACGAGCAGTACTTC	CASSQPGTHEQYF
.	.	TRBV9	TRBJ1-1	TGTGCCAGCAGCTCCGGCGGGACGGGGAACACTGAAGCTTTCTTT	CASSSGGTGNTEAFF
.	TRBD1	TRBV7-2	TRBJ1-1	TGTGCCAGCAGCCGGGGGACAGGGAACACTGAAGCTTTCTTT	CASSRGTGNTEAFF
.	.	TRBV6-5	TRBJ1-2	TGTGCCAGCAGTTACTCGCGGCAGGGGAAGGCATATGGCTACACCTTC	CASSYSRQGKAYGYTF
once	.	TRBV7-6	TRBJ2-5	TGTGCCAGCAGCCCGACACTGACCCAAGAGACCCAGTACTTC	CASSPTLTQETQYF
.	.	TRBV7-9	TRBJ1-4	TGTGCCAGCAGCCATAACAGGGATAGGTTTGAAAAACTGTTTTTT	CASSHNRDRFEKLFF
once	.	TRBV20-1	TRBJ1-1	TGCAGTGCTAGTTCCGGCCAGGGTCTAAAAGCTTTCTTT	CSASSGQGLKAFF
.	.	TRBV7-8	TRBJ2-3	TGTGCCAGCCTGGGCGCTAGCACAGATACGCAGTATTTT	CASLGASTDTQYF
.	.	TRBV14	TRBJ1-1	TGTGCCAGCAGCCGATGGACAGCGAACACTGAAGCTTTCTTT	CASSRWTANTEAFF
.	.	TRBV6-2/TRBV6-3	TRBJ1-1	TGTGCCAGCAGCCTTATGAACACTGAAGCTTTCTTT	CASSLMNTEAFF
.	.	TRBV30	TRBJ1-4	TGTGCCTGGGGTGCAGGGATGAATGAAAAACTGTTTTTT	CAWGAGMNEKLFF
.	.	TRBV4-1	TRBJ2-3	TGCGCCAGCAGCCAAGATGGGGCAGGCGGGACGGATACGCAGTATTTT	CASSQDGAGGTDTQYF
few	TRBD2	TRBV24-1	TRBJ2-1	TGTGCCACCAGTGAACCCGGGACTAGAGGGAATGAGCAGTTCTTC	CATSEPGTRGNEQFF
few	TRBD1	TRBV30	TRBJ1-3	TGTGCCTGGAGTCGGGGACAGGCGGCAAACACCATATATTTT	CAWSRGQAANTIYF
.	.	TRBV6-5	TRBJ1-4	TGTGCCAGCAGACTTGGAGGGGCGTCTAATGAAAAACTGTTTTTT	CASRLGGASNEKLFF